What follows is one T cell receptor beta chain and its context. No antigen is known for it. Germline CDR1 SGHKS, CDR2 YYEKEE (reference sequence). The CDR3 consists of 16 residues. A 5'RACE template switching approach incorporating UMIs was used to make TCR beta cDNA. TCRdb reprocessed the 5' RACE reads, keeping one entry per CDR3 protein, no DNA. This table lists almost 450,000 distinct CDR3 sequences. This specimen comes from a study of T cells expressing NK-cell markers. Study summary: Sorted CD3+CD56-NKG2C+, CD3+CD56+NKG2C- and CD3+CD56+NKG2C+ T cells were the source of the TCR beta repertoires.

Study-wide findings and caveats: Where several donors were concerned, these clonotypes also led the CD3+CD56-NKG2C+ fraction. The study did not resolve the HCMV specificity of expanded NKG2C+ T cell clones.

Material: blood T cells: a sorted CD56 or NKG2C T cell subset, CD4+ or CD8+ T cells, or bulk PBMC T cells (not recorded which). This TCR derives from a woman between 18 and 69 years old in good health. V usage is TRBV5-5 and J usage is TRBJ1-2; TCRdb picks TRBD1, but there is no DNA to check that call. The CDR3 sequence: CASSPPGTPGLWGYTF.